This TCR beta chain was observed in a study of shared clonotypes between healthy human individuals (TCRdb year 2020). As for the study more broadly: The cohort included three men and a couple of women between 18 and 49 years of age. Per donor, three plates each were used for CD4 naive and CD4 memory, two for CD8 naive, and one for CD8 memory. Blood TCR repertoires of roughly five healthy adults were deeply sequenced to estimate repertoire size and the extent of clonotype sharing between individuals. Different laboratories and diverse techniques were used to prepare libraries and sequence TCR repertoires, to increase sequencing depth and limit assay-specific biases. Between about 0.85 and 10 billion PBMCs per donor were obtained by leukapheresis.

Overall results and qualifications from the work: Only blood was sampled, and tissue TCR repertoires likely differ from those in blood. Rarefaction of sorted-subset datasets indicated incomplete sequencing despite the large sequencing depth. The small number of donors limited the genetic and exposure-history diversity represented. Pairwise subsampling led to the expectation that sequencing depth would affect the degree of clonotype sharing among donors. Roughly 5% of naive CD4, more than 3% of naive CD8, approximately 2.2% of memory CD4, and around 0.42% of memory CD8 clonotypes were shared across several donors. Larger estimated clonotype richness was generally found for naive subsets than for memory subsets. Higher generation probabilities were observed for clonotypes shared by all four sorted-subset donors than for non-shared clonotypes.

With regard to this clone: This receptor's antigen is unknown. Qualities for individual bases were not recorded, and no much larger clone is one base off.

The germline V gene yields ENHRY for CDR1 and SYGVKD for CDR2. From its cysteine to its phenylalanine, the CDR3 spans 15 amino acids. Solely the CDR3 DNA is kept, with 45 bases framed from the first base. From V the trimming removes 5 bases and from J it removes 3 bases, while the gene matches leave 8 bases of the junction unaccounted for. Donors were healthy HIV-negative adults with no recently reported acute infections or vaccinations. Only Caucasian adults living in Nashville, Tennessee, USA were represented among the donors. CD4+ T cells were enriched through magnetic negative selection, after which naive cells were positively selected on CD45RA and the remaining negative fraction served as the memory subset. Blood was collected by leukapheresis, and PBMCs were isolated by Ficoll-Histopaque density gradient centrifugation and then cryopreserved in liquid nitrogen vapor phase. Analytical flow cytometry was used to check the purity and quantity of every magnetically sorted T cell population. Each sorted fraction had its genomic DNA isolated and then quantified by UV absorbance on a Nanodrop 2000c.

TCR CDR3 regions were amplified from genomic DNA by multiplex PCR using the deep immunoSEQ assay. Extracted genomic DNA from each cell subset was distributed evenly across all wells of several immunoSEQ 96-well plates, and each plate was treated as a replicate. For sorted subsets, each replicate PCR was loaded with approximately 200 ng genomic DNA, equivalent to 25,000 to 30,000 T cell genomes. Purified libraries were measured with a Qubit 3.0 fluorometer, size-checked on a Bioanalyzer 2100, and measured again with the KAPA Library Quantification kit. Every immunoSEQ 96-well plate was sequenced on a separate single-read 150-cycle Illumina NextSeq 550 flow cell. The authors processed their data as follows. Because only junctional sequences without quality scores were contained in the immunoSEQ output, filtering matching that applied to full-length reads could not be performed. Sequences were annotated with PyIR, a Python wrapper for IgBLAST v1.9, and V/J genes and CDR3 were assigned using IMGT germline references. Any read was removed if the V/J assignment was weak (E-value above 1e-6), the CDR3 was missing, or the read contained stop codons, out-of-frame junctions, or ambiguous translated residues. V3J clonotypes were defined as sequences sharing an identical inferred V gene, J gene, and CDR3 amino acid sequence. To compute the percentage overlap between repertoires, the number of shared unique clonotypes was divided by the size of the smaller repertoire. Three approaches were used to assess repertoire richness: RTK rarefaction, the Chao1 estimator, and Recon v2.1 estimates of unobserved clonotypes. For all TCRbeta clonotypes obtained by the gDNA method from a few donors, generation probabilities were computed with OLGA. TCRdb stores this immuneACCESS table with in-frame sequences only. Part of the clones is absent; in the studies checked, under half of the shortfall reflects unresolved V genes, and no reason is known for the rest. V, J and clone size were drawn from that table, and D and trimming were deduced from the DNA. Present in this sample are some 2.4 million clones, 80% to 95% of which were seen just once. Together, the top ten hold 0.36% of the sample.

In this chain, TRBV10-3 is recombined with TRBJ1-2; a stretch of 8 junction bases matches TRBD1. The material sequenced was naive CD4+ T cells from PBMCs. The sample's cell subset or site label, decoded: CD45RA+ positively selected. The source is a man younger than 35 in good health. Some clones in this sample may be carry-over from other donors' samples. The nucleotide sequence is TGTGCCATCAGTCAATGGACAGGGAGATACTATGGCTACACCTTC. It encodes CAISQWTGRYYGYTF.